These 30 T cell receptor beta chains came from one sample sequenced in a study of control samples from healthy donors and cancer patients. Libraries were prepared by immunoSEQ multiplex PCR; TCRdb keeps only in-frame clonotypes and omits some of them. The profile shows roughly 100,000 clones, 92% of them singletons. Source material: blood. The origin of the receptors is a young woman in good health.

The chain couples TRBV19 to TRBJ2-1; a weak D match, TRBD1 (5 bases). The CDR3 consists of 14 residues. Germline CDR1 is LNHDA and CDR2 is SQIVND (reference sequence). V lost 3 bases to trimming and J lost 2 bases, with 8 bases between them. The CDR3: CASSIQGAYNEQFF. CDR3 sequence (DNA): TGTGCCAGTAGTATCCAGGGCGCCTACAATGAGCAGTTCTTC.

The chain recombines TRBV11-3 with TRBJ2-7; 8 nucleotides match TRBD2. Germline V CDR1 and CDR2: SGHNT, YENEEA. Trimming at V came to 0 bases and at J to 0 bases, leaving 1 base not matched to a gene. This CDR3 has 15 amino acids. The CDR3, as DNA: TGTGCCAGCAGCTTAGAAGCGGGAGACTCCTACGAGCAGTACTTC. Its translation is CASSLEAGDSYEQYF. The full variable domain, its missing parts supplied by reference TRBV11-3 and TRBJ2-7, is EAGVVQSPRYKIIEKKQPVAFWCNPISGHNTLYWYLQNLGQGPELLIRYENEEAVDDSQLPKDRFSAERLKGVDSTLKIQPAELGDSAVYLCASSLEAGDSYEQYFGPGTRLTVT.

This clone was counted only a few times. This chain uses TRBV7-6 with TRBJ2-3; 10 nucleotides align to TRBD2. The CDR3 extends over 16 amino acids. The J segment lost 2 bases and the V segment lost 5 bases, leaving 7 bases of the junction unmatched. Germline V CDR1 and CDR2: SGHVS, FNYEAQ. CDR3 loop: CASSPLAGGSTDTQYF. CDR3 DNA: TGTGCCAGCAGCCCGTTAGCGGGAGGCTCCACAGATACGCAGTATTTT.

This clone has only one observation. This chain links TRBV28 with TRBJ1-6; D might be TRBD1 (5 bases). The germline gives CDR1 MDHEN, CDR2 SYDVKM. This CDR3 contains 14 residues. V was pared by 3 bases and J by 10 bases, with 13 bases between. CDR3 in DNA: TGTGCCAGCAGTTTGAGGGGATTTCGATCACCCCTCCACTTT. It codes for CASSLRGFRSPLHF.

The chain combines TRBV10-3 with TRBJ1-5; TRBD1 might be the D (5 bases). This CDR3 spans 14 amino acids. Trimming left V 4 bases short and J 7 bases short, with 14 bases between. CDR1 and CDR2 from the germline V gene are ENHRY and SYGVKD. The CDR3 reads CAISGRGKGQPQHF. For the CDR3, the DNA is TGTGCCATCAGTGGAAGGGGAAAGGGACAGCCCCAGCATTTT.

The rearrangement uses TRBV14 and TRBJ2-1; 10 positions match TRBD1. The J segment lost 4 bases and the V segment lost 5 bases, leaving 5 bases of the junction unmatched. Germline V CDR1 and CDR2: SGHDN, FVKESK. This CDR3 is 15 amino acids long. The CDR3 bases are TGTGCCAGCAGCTACTCGGGACAGGGGTACAATGAGCAGTTCTTC. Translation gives CASSYSGQGYNEQFF.

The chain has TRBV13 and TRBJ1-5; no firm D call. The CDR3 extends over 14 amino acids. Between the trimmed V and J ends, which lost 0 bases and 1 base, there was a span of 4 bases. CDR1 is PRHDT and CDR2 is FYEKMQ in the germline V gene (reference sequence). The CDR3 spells CASSLGGSNQPQHF. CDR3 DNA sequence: TGTGCCAGCAGCTTAGGGGGAAGCAATCAGCCCCAGCATTTT.

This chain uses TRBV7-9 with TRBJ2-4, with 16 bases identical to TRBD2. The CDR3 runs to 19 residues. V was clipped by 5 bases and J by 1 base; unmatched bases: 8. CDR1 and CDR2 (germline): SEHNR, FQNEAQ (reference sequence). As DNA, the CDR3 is TGTGCCAGCAGCCCGGGACTAGCGGGAGGGCCTCTGGCCAAAAACATTCAGTACTTC. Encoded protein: CASSPGLAGGPLAKNIQYF.

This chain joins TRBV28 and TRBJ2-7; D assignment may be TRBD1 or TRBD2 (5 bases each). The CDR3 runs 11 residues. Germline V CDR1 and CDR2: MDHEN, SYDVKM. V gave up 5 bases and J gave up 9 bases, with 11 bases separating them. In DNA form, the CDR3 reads TGTGCCAGCAGTACCGGGACGGCGCAGTACTTC. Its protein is CASSTGTAQYF. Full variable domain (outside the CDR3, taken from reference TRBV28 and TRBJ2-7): DVKVTQSSRYLVKRTGEKVFLECVQDMDHENMFWYRQDPGLGLRLIYFSYDVKMKEKGDIPEGYSVSREKKERFSLILESASTNQTSMYLCASSTGTAQYFGPGTRLTVT.

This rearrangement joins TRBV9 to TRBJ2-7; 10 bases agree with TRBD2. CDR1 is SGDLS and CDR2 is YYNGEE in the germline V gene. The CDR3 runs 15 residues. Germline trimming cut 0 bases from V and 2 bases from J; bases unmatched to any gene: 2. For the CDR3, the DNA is TGTGCCAGCAGCGTAGGGAGCGGGAGGGCCTACGAGCAGTACTTC. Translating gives CASSVGSGRAYEQYF. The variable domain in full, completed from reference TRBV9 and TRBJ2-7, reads DSGVTQTPKHLITATGQRVTLRCSPRSGDLSVYWYQQSLDQGLQFLIQYYNGEERAKGNILERFSAQQFPDLHSELNLSSLELGDSALYFCASSVGSGRAYEQYFGPGTRLTVT.

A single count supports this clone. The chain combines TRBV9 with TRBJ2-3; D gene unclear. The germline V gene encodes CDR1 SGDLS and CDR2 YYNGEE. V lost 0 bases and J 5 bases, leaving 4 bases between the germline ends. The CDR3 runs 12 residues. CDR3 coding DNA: TGTGCCAGCAGCGTAGGAGAAGATACGCAGTATTTT. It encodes CASSVGEDTQYF.

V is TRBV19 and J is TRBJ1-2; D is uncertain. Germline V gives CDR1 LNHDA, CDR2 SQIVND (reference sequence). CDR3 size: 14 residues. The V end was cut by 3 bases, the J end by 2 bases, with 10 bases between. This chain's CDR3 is CASSMRAQNYGYTF. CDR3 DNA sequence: TGTGCCAGTAGTATGCGGGCCCAAAACTATGGCTACACCTTC.

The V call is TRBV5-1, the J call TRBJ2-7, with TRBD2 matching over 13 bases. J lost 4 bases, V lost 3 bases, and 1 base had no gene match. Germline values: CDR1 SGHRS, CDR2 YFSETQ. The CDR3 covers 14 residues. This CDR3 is CASSWTSGSYEQYF. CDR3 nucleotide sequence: TGCGCCAGCAGCTGGACTAGCGGGAGTTACGAGCAGTACTTC.

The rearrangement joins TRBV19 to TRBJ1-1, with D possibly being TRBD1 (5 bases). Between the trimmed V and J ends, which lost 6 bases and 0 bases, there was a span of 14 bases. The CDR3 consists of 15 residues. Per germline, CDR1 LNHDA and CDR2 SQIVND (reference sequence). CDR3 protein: CASRPPGTVNTEAFF. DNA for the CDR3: TGTGCCAGTAGACCACCGGGGACTGTGAACACTGAAGCTTTCTTT.

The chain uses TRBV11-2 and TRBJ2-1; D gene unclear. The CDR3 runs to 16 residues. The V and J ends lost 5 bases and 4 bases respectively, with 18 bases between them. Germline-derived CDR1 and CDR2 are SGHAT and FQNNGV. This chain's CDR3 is CASSPYTNTKYNEQFF. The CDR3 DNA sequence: TGTGCCAGCAGCCCCTACACCAACACAAAGTACAATGAGCAGTTCTTC.

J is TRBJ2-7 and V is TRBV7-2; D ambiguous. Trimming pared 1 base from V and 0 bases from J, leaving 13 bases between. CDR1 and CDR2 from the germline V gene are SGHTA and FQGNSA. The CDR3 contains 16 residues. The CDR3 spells CASSLVIGSSSYEQYF. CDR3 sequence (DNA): TGTGCCAGCAGCTTAGTGATAGGGTCTAGCTCCTACGAGCAGTACTTC.

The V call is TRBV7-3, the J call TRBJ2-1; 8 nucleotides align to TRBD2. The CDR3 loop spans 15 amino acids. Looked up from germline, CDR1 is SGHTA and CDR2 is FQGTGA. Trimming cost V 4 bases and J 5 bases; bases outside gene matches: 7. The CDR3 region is CASSSLAGRDNEQFF. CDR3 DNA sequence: TGTGCCAGCAGCTCGTTAGCGGGAAGGGACAATGAGCAGTTCTTC.

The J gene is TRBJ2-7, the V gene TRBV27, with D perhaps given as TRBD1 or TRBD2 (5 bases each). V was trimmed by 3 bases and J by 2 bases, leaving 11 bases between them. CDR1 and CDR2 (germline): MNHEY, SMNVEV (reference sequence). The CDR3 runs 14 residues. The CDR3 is CASSLGTVTYEQYF. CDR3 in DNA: TGTGCCAGCAGTTTGGGGACGGTAACCTACGAGCAGTACTTC.

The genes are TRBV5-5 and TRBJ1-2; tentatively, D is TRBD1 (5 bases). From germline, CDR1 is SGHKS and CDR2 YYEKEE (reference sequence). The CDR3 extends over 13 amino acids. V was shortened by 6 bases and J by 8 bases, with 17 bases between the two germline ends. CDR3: CASTPPGREGYTF. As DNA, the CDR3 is TGTGCCAGCACCCCTCCAGGGCGGGAAGGCTACACCTTC.

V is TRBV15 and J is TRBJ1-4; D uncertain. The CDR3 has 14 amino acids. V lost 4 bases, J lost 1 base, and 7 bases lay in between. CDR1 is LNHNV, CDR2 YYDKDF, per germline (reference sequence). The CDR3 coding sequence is TGTGCCACCAGCAAGGACCTAACTAATGAAAAACTGTTTTTT. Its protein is CATSKDLTNEKLFF.

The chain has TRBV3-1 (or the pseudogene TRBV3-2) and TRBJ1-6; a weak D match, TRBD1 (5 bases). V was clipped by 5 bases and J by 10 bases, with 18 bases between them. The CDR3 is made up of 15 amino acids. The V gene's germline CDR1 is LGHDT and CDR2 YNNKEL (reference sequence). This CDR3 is CASSKGQGGGSPLHF. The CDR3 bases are TGTGCCAGCAGCAAAGGTCAGGGAGGAGGGTCACCCCTCCACTTT.

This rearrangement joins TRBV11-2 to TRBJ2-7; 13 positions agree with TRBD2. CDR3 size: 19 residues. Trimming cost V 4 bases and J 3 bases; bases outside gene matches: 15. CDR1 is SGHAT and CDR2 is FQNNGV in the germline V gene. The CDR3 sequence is CASSSAPGLAGSELYEQYF. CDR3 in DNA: TGTGCCAGCAGCTCCGCCCCGGGACTAGCGGGATCGGAGCTCTACGAGCAGTACTTC. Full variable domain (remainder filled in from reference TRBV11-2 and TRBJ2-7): EAGVAQSPRYKIIEKRQSVAFWCNPISGHATLYWYQQILGQGPKLLIQFQNNGVVDDSQLPKDRFSAERLKGVDSTLKIQPAKLEDSAVYLCASSSAPGLAGSELYEQYFGPGTRLTVT.

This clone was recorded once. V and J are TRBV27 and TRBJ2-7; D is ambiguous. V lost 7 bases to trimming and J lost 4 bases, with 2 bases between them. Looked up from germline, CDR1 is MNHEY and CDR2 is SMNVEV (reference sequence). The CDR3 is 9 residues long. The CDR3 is CASKYEQYF. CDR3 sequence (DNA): TGTGCCAGCAAGTACGAGCAGTACTTC.

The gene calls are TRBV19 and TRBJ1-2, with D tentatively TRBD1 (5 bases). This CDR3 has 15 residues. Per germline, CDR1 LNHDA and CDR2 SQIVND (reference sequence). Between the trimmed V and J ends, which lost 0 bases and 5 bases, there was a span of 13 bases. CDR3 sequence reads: CASSIDLRVLYGYTF. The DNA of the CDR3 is TGTGCCAGTAGTATAGACCTCAGGGTTTTGTATGGCTACACCTTC.

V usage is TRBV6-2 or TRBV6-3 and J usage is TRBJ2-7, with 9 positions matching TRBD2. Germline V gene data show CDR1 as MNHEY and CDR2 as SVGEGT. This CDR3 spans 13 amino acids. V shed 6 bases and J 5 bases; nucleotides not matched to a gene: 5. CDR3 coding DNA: TGTGCCAGCAGCCTCGCTAGCGGGAACGAGCAGTACTTC. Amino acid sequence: CASSLASGNEQYF.

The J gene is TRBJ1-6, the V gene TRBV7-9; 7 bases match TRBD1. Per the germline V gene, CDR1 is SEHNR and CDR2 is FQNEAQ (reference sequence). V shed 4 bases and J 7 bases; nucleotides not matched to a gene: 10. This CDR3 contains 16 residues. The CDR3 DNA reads TGTGCCAGCAGCTCAGACAGGGAGCTTCGGAATTCACCCCTCCACTTT. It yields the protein CASSSDRELRNSPLHF. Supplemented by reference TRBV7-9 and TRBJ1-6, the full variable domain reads DTGVSQNPRHKITKRGQNVTFRCDPISEHNRLYWYRQTLGQGPEFLTYFQNEAQLEKSRLLSDRFSAERPKGSFSTLEIQRTEQGDSAMYLCASSSDRELRNSPLHFGNGTRLTVT.

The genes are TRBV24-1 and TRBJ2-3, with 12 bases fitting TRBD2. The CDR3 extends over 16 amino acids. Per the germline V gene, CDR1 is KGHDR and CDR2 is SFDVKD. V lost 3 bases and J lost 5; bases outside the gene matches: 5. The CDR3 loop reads CATSDPSGGARDTQYF. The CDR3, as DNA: TGTGCCACCAGTGATCCTAGCGGGGGGGCCAGAGATACGCAGTATTTT.

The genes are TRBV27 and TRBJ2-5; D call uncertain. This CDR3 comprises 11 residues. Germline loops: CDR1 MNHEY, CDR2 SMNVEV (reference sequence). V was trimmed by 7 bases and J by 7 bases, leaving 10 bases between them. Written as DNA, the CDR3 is TGTGCCAGCAAGGGTCCGGGGACCCAGTACTTC. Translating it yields CASKGPGTQYF.

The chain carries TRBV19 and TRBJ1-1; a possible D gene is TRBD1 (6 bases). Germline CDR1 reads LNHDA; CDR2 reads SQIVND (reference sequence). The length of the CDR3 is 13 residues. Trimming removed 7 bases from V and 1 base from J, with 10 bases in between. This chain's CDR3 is CASISGANTEAFF. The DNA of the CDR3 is TGTGCCAGTATTTCAGGGGCGAACACTGAAGCTTTCTTT.

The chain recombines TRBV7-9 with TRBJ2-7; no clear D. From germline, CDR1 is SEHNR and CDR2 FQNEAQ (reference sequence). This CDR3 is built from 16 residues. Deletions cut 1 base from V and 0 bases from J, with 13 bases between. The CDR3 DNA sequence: TGTGCCAGCAGCTTAGTTGGTTCGGGTCTCTCCTACGAGCAGTACTTC. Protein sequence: CASSLVGSGLSYEQYF.